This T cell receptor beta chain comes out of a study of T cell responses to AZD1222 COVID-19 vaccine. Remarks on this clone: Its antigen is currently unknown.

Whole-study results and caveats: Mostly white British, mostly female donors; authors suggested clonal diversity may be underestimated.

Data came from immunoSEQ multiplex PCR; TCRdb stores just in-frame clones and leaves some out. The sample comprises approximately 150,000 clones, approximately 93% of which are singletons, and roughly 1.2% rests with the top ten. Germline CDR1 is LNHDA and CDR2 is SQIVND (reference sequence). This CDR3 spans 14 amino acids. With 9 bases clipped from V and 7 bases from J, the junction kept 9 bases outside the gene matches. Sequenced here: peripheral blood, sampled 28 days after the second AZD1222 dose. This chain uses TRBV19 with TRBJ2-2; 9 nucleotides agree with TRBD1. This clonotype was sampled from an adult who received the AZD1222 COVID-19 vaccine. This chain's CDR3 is CASRDRAFNGELFF. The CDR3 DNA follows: TGTGCCAGCCGGGACAGGGCATTTAACGGGGAGCTGTTTTTT. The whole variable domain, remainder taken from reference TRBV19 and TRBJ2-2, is DGGITQSPKYLFRKEGQNVTLSCEQNLNHDAMYWYRQDPGQGLRLIYYSQIVNDFQKGDIAEGYSVSREKKESFPLTVTSAQKNPTAFYLCASRDRAFNGELFFGEGSRLTVL.